What follows is one T cell receptor beta chain and its context. Both 60 Vbeta primers and 13 Jbeta primers went into the PCR. Produced via immunoSEQ multiplex PCR; TCRdb's table is partial and in-frame only. The data show around 94,000 clones, more than 70% seen once. This entry belongs to a study of cytomegalovirus exposure and HLA in healthy donors. Germline CDR1 reads SGHRS; CDR2 reads YFSETQ. This CDR3 region has 16 residues. The trim removed 4 bases at V and 7 bases at J, leaving 13 bases unmatched. The sequencing sample was made of PBMCs. This receptor was taken from an older woman in good health and CMV-seropositive. The V call is TRBV5-1, the J call TRBJ2-1; 8 bases are shared with TRBD1. The DNA for the CDR3 is TGCGCCAGCAGCCGCCGAACCGGGACAGGTAGTAATGAGCAGTTCTTC. It encodes CASSRRTGTGSNEQFF. The complete variable domain, with remaining parts taken from reference TRBV5-1 and TRBJ2-1, reads KAGVTQTPRYLIKTRGQQVTLSCSPISGHRSVSWYQQTPGQGLQFLFEYFSETQRNKGNFPGRFSGRQFSNSRSEMNVSTLELGDSALYLCASSRRTGTGSNEQFFGPGTRLTVL.